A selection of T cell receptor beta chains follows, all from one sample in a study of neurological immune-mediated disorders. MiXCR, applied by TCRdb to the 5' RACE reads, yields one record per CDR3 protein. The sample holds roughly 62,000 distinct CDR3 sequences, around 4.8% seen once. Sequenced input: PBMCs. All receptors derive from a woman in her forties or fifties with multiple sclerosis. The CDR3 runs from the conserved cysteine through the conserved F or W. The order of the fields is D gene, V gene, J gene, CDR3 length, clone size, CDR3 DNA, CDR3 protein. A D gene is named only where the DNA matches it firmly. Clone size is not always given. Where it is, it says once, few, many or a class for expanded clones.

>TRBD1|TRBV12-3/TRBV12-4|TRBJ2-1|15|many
TGTGCCAGCAGCTATATAGGGGGCTTTTACAATGAGCAGTTCTTC
CASSYIGGFYNEQFF
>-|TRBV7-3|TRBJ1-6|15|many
TGTGCCAGCAGCTTAACGGCACACTACGATTCACCCCTCCACTTT
CASSLTAHYDSPLHF
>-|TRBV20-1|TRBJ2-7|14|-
TGCAGTGGGAGGGCACAGGGGAGGATCTACGAGCAGTACTTC
CSGRAQGRIYEQYF
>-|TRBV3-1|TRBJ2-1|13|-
TGTGCCAGCAGCGGGGGCCTGGGCAATGAGCAGTTCTTC
CASSGGLGNEQFF
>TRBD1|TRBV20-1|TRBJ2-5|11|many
TGCAGTGCGAACAGGGGAGAGACCCAGTACTTC
CSANRGETQYF
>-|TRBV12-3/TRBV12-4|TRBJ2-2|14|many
TGTGCCAGCAGTTCCGCTAGGGGTGGGGGGGAGCTGTTTTTT
CASSSARGGGELFF
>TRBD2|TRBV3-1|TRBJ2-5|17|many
TGTGCCAGCAGCCAAGAGCCACTAGCGGGGGGGGCAGAGACCCAGTACTTC
CASSQEPLAGGAETQYF
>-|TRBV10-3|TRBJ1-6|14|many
TGTGCCATCAGTGAGTCCAGGGATAATTCACCCCTCAACTTT
CAISESRDNSPLNF
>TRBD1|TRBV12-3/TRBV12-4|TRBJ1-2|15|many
TGTGCCAGCAGTACTTCCTCAGGGGGCCCCTATGGCTACACCTTC
CASSTSSGGPYGYTF
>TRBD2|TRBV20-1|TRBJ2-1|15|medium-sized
TGCAGTGCTAGAGCCCTAGCGGGCTCCTACAATGAGCAGTTCTTC
CSARALAGSYNEQFF
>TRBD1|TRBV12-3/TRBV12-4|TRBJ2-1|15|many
TGTGCCAGCAGTTCGGGACAGGGATTGTTCAATGAGCAGTTCTTC
CASSSGQGLFNEQFF
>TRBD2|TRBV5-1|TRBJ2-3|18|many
TGCGCCAGCAGCTTGGCCAGAGGTGGCGGGGGGCGGGCAGATACGCAGTATTTT
CASSLARGGGGRADTQYF
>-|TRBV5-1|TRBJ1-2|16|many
TGCGCCAGCAGCTTACGTATTGGGGCCGGGGGCGATGGCTACACCTTC
CASSLRIGAGGDGYTF
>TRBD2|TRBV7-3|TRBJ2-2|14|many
TGTGCCAGCAGTTATCCCTCGACTAGCCCGGAGCTGTTTTTT
CASSYPSTSPELFF
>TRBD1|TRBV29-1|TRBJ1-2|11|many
TGCAGCGCTACGACAGGGGGTGGCTACACCTTC
CSATTGGGYTF
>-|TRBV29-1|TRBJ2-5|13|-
TGCAGCGTTAGCAGGGGAAAGGGCGAGACCCAGTACTTC
CSVSRGKGETQYF
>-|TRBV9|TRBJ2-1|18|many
TGTGCCAGCAGCGTCACTAGTAGGGGAATGAGCTCCTACAATGAGCAGTTCTTC
CASSVTSRGMSSYNEQFF
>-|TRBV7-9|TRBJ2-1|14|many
TGTGCCAGCACATGGGGGAGCTCCTACAATGAGCAGTTCTTC
CASTWGSSYNEQFF
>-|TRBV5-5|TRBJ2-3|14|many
TGTGCCAGCAGCACGGGAGCGACCTGGGATACGCAGTATTTT
CASSTGATWDTQYF
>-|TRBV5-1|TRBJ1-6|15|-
TGCGCCAGCAGCTTGGGGGCAGGTGGTATACCACCCCTCCACTTT
CASSLGAGGIPPLHF
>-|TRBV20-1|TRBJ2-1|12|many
TGCAGTGCTAGAGAAGGGTTCAATGAGCAGTTCTTC
CSAREGFNEQFF
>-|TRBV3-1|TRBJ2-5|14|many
TGTGCCAGCAGCCAAGACCACGGCAAGAGACCCCAGTACTTC
CASSQDHGKRPQYF
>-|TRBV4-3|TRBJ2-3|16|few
TGCGCCAGCAGCCACGAACAGGGGAGGACCGCAGATACGCAGTATTTT
CASSHEQGRTADTQYF
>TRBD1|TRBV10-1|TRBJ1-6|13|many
TGCGCCAGCAGCGGACAGGGGAATTCACCCCTCCACTTT
CASSGQGNSPLHF
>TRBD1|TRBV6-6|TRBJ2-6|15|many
TGTGCCAGCACCCCGACAGGGGCTGGGGCCAACGTCCTGACTTTC
CASTPTGAGANVLTF
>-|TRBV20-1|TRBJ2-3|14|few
TGCAGTGCCATTCCGGGACAAAACACAGATACGCAGTATTTT
CSAIPGQNTDTQYF
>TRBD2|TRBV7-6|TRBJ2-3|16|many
TGTGCCAGCAGCTTAAGTATAGCGGGGAGCACAGATACGCAGTATTTT
CASSLSIAGSTDTQYF
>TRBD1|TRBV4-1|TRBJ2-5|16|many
TGCGCCAGCAGCCAAGTGATACCAGGGGGTTTTCTGACCCAGTACTTC
CASSQVIPGGFLTQYF
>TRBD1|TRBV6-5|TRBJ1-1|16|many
TGTGCCAGCAGAACCGGGACAGGGGTCGGAGACACTGAAGCTTTCTTT
CASRTGTGVGDTEAFF
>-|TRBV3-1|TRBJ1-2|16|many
TGTGCCAGCAGCTACCCTTTTCGGGGGAAGGGCTATGGCTACACCTTC
CASSYPFRGKGYGYTF
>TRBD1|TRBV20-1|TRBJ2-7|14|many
TGCAGTGCTAGTATCGGGACAGGGATCGACGAGCAGTACTTC
CSASIGTGIDEQYF
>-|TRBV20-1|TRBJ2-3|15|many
TGCAGTGCGCCGCCGGCGGGGTCTAGCACAGATACGCAGTATTTT
CSAPPAGSSTDTQYF
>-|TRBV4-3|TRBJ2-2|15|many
TGCGCCAGCAGCCAAGTCCTCGGTTACACCGGGGAGCTGTTTTTT
CASSQVLGYTGELFF
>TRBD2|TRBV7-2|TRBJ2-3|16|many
TGTGCCAGCAGCTTATGGGCTAGCGGGGGTAAAGATACGCAGTATTTT
CASSLWASGGKDTQYF
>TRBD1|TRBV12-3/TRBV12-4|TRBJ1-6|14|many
TGTGCCAGCAGACGGACAGGAGAGTATTCACCCCTCCACTTT
CASRRTGEYSPLHF
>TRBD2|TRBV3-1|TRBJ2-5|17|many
TGTGCCAGCAGCCCGCCCCCCCCGGCGGGGGGCTTTGAGACCCAGTACTTC
CASSPPPPAGGFETQYF
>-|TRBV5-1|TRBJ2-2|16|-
TGCGCCAGCAGCTTGATCCGGCAGGGAGGCGCCGGGGAGCTGTTTTTT
CASSLIRQGGAGELFF
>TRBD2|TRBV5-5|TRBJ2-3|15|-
TGTGCCAGCAACCCCAATAGCGGGGGGGCAGATACGCAGTATTTT
CASNPNSGGADTQYF
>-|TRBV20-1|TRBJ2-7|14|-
TGCAGTGCTCAGCGGCCCAAAAGCTCCTACGAGAAGTACTTC
CSAQRPKSSYEKYF
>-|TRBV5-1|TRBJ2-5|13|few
TGCGCCAGCCGGAATCCGGATATGGAGACCCAGTACTTC
CASRNPDMETQYF
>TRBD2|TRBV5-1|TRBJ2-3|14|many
TGCGCCAGCGGACCGGGGGGTCTCACAGATACGCAGTATTTT
CASGPGGLTDTQYF
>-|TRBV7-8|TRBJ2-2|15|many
TGTGCCAGCAGCTTAGAAAGGTCGTACACCGGGGAGCTGTTTTTT
CASSLERSYTGELFF
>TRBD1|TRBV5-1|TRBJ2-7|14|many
TGCGCCAGCAGCCGCGGACAGGGGGCCGACGAGCAGTACTTC
CASSRGQGADEQYF
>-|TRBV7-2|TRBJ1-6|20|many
TGTGCCAGCAGCTTATTAATCCCTTGGTTAGGGGCTACGGATAATTCACCCCTCCACTTT
CASSLLIPWLGATDNSPLHF
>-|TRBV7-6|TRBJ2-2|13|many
TGTGCCAGCAGCTTAGCGATCCCCGGGGAGCTGTTTTTT
CASSLAIPGELFF
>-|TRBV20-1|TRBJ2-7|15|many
TGCAGTGCTAGATTCCGGGACAAGAGAACCTACGAGCAGTACTTC
CSARFRDKRTYEQYF
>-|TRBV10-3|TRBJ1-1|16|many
TGTGCCATCAGTGAGTCGATAGGAGGAAAGAACACTGAAGCTTTCTTT
CAISESIGGKNTEAFF
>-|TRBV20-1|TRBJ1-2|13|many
TGCAGTGCTAGGTCATCAGGCGACTATGGCTACACCTTC
CSARSSGDYGYTF